This T cell receptor (beta chain) was observed in a study of shared clonotypes between healthy human individuals. Study-level points and caveats: All-four-donor shared clonotypes had higher generation probabilities than non-shared clonotypes did.

Naive CD8 populations comprised CD45RO-negative cells positively selected for CCR7, excluding terminally differentiated effector memory CD45RA+ cells. Every donor, a Caucasian adult, lived in Nashville, Tennessee. The length of the CDR3 is 12 residues. V was shortened by 5 bases and J by 13 bases, with 17 bases between the two germline ends. Germline CDR1 reads SGHTA; CDR2 reads FQGTGA. This clone appeared once. Antigen specificity is unknown. Authors' methods: Junction-only sequences without quality scores came from ImmunoSEQ, so filtering differed. Here immunoSEQ multiplex PCR was the method, and the copy in TCRdb shows in-frame clones only, minus some. V and J calls and clone size are as listed in that table; D and trimming were resolved from the DNA. The sample lists 2 million to 2.5 million clones; about 93% were seen once.

This receptor was taken from a man younger than 30 in good health. Some clones in this sample may be carry-over from other donors' samples. V usage is TRBV7-3 and J usage is TRBJ2-5, with D possibly TRBD2 on 7 matching bases. The sequencing input was naive CD8+ T cells from PBMCs. CDR3: CASSPGEGTPYF. In DNA form, the CDR3 reads TGTGCCAGCAGCCCAGGGGAGGGAACGCCGTACTTC.